The present TCR beta chain was sequenced within a study of blood T cell repertoires in COVID-19. Study in general: Donors in the United States, Italy and Spain gave samples during acute or convalescent COVID-19. Sample material is recorded as cDNA or gDNA derived from T cells, B-cell-depleted T cells, or PBMCs.

Per the authors' pipeline: Quantification of nucleated cells was approximated via reference gene primer amplification. Data came from immunoSEQ multiplex PCR; TCRdb stores just in-frame clones and leaves some out. For V, J and clone size, that table is used; D and trimming come from the DNA. The table records 200,000 to 250,000 clones, 88% of them present only once. The CDR3 totals 12 residues. Germline V gene data show CDR1 as SGHKS and CDR2 as YYEKEE (reference sequence). The V segment lost 2 bases and the J segment 7 bases; nucleotides outside the gene matches: 2. The chain links TRBV5-5 to TRBJ1-2; TRBD1 aligns across 7 bases. Sequencing input: peripheral blood. The TCR comes from a man between 65 and 85 years old with acute or convalescent COVID-19. CDR3 in amino acids: CASSLTGAGYTF. CDR3 coding DNA: TGTGCCAGCAGCTTAACAGGGGCTGGCTACACCTTC.